This entry features one TCR beta chain sequence. Treatment given: around 19 received Ad26.COV2.S at low or high dose, single or two shots; about 5 received placebo; per-sample allocation not given. Following the first vaccine or placebo injection, samples were taken on day 63. Recruitment in Boston yielded a donor of adult age, 18-55 years. SARS-CoV-2 spike from the Wuhan strain was encoded by the vaccine, an Ad26 vector. This record belongs to a study of Ad26.COV2.S vaccination and SARS-CoV-2 variants. In the study overall: Recipients of Ad26.COV2.S got it intramuscularly, once or twice 56 days apart.

The CDR3 spans 14 residues. V was trimmed by 9 bases and J by 0 bases, leaving 12 bases between them. Germline V lookup: CDR1 LNHDA, CDR2 SQIVND (reference sequence). Libraries were prepared by immunoSEQ multiplex PCR; TCRdb keeps only in-frame clonotypes and omits some of them. Of about 440,000 clones listed, 90% are singletons. Sequencing used peripheral blood, obtained in a trial of Ad26.COV2.S vaccine versus placebo. The receptor was isolated from a person aged 18-60 years who received the Ad26.COV2.S COVID-19 vaccine or a placebo. The chain recombines TRBV19 with TRBJ1-5, with TRBD1 as a possible D gene (6 bases). DNA of the CDR3: TGTGCCAGCCGGACAGCCCATAGCAATCAGCCCCAGCATTTT. The encoded protein is CASRTAHSNQPQHF.